These T cell receptor beta chains were read from a single sample in a study of cytomegalovirus exposure and HLA in healthy donors. Libraries were prepared by immunoSEQ multiplex PCR; TCRdb keeps only in-frame clonotypes and omits some of them. The sample lists 100,000 to 150,000 clones; 89% were seen once. Sequenced material: PBMCs. These receptors were collected from a woman aged 18-30 years in good health and CMV-seronegative. Both conserved end residues are part of each CDR3. A D gene is named only where the DNA matches it firmly. Clone size is stated in some rows and not others, as once, few, many or a class when expanded.

DNA	CDR3	length	D	V	J	size
TGTGCCAGCAGTCTACGACTAGCGGCAGATACGCAGTATTTT	CASSLRLAADTQYF	14	TRBD2	TRBV6-5	TRBJ2-3	.
TGTGCCAGCAGCCACAGACATACCTACGAGCAGTACTTC	CASSHRHTYEQYF	13	.	TRBV6-6	TRBJ2-7	.
TGTGCCAGCTCACTGGGAGCCGGCCATGGCTACACCTTC	CASSLGAGHGYTF	13	.	TRBV18	TRBJ1-2	.
TGCGCCAGCCGGACTAGCGGGACCCCACGGCACAATGAGCAGTTCTTC	CASRTSGTPRHNEQFF	16	TRBD2	TRBV5-1	TRBJ2-1	.
TGTGCCAGCTCACCAGGAGCAGATACGCAGTATTTT	CASSPGADTQYF	12	.	TRBV18	TRBJ2-3	.
TGTGCCAGCAGCTGGGGGACAGGGAACACCGGGGAGCTGTTTTTT	CASSWGTGNTGELFF	15	TRBD1	TRBV5-6	TRBJ2-2	.
TGCGCCAGCATGGTCAGGGCCGGGACTGGCCTCTCCTACGAGCAGTACTTC	CASMVRAGTGLSYEQYF	17	.	TRBV10-2	TRBJ2-7	.
TGTGCCAGCAGCTCACTACAGGGTAATCAGCCCCAGCATTTT	CASSSLQGNQPQHF	14	.	TRBV5-6	TRBJ1-5	few
TGTGCCAGCAGTTTACTTACAGACAGGCACACTGAAGCTTTCTTT	CASSLLTDRHTEAFF	15	.	TRBV28	TRBJ1-1	.
TGTGCCAGCACGGGGGGCTCTGGGGCCAACGTCCTGACTTTC	CASTGGSGANVLTF	14	TRBD2	TRBV6-5	TRBJ2-6	.
TGTGCCAGCAGCCCCTGGGGGGTGAACACCGGGGAGCTGTTTTTT	CASSPWGVNTGELFF	15	.	TRBV7-9	TRBJ2-2	.
TGTGCCAGCTGCACTGTTTTCAACACTGAAGCTTTCTTT	CASCTVFNTEAFF	13	.	TRBV7-9	TRBJ1-1	.
TGCAGCGTCCTAAAGACACAGGGCTGGGGTAATGAAAAACTGTTTTTT	CSVLKTQGWGNEKLFF	16	.	TRBV29-1	TRBJ1-4	once
TGTGCCAGCAGCTGGGACAGACAGAACACTGAAGCTTTCTTT	CASSWDRQNTEAFF	14	TRBD1	TRBV11-2	TRBJ1-1	.
TGTGCCTGGAGCGAGTGGGACAGGGGGCTCCTGGACGGGGAGCTGTTTTTT	CAWSEWDRGLLDGELFF	17	TRBD1	TRBV30	TRBJ2-2	once
TGCAGCGTTCTCCAGGCCTCCTACAATGAGCAGTTCTTC	CSVLQASYNEQFF	13	.	TRBV29-1	TRBJ2-1	.
TGTGCCAGCAGTGAGACAGGTCTTTGGGATCAGCCCCAGCATTTT	CASSETGLWDQPQHF	15	.	TRBV6-1	TRBJ1-5	.
TGTGCCAGCAGTGCCCCACAGGGGGCGCCCTACGAGCAGTACTTC	CASSAPQGAPYEQYF	15	TRBD1	TRBV25-1	TRBJ2-7	.
TGTGCCAGCAGCCCTGAGGGAGGCCCAGATACGCAGTATTTT	CASSPEGGPDTQYF	14	.	TRBV6-5	TRBJ2-3	once
TGCGCCAGCAGTGAGATCGGCGGGGGTGGGGATACGCAGTATTTT	CASSEIGGGGDTQYF	15	TRBD2	TRBV10-2	TRBJ2-3	.
TGTGCCACCAGCAGAGACCGGTCAGGCCAATATGAAAAACTGTTTTTT	CATSRDRSGQYEKLFF	16	.	TRBV15	TRBJ1-4	.
TGTGCCAGTAGTCCCCGACAGGTACGGACGGACACTGAAGCTTTCTTT	CASSPRQVRTDTEAFF	16	.	TRBV19	TRBJ1-1	few
TGTGCCAGCAGCCAAAAGTGGCTGGTCAACAATCAGCCCCAGCATTTT	CASSQKWLVNNQPQHF	16	.	TRBV28	TRBJ1-5	.
TGTGCCAGCAGCCGGACTGAATCCTACTATGGCTACACCTTC	CASSRTESYYGYTF	14	.	TRBV28	TRBJ1-2	.
TGTGCCAGCAGTGAGAGTTCTACAGGGAGTCTAAACTATGGCTACACCTTC	CASSESSTGSLNYGYTF	17	.	TRBV27	TRBJ1-2	once
TGTGCCAGCAGCCCGCGGGACAGAAATTCACCCCTCCACTTT	CASSPRDRNSPLHF	14	TRBD1	TRBV5-6	TRBJ1-6	.